The rows below give T cell receptor beta chains drawn from one sample of a study of T cells in Graves' hyperthyroidism and ophthalmopathy. TCRdb fed the multiplex PCR reads into MiXCR, producing one record per CDR3 protein. The table records some 720,000 distinct CDR3 sequences, roughly 15% of them present only once. Sequencing input: blood. Receptor source: a man aged 18 to 29 with Graves' hyperthyroidism. Each CDR3 is given with its conserved first and last residue. D genes are given only for firm matches. The size field is filled for only some rows; it gives once, few, many or a size class.

NA	TRBV2	NA	TRBJ2-7	CASGLEVSEQYF	TGTGCCAGCGGCCTCGAGGTCTCCGAGCAGTACTTC
NA	TRBV12-3/TRBV12-4	NA	TRBJ2-1	CASSFLVLTHNEQFF	TGTGCCAGCAGTTTCCTGGTCCTAACCCACAATGAGCAGTTCTTC
TRBD1	TRBV28	NA	TRBJ1-3	CASSARGQGTENTIYF	TGTGCCAGCAGCGCCAGGGGACAGGGTACTGAAAACACCATATATTTT
TRBD2	TRBV4-2	many	TRBJ2-3	CASSRDYVGDTQYF	TGTGCCAGCAGCCGGGACTACGTGGGGGATACGCAGTATTTT
NA	TRBV10-3	many	TRBJ2-5	CAISGQNYQETQYF	TGTGCCATCAGTGGACAGAACTACCAAGAGACCCAGTACTTC
TRBD2	TRBV19	NA	TRBJ2-5	CASSIELAGPQYF	TGTGCCAGTAGTATAGAGCTAGCGGGACCCCAGTACTTC
TRBD1	TRBV15	few	TRBJ1-3	CATSREGRNTQGASGNTIYF	TGTGCCACCAGCAGAGAAGGCCGAAATACCCAGGGGGCTTCTGGAAACACCATATATTTT
NA	TRBV30	few	TRBJ2-1	CAWSPSDLNNEQFF	TGTGCCTGGAGTCCCTCCGACTTAAACAATGAGCAGTTCTTC
TRBD1	TRBV18	few	TRBJ2-7	CASSPGTGGPYEQYF	TGTGCCAGCTCACCCGGGACAGGGGGCCCCTACGAGCAGTACTTC
NA	TRBV6-1	few	TRBJ2-1	CASSRGSGLNEQFF	TGTGCCAGCAGCCGCGGATCGGGGTTAAATGAGCAGTTCTTC
NA	TRBV6-6	many	TRBJ2-1	CASSYSKVLGNEQFF	TGTGCCAGCAGTTACTCGAAGGTTTTGGGGAATGAGCAGTTCTTC
TRBD1	TRBV11-3	many	TRBJ2-7	CASSPGTAREQYF	TGTGCCAGCAGCCCTGGGACAGCGAGAGAGCAGTACTTC
TRBD1	TRBV28	many	TRBJ1-1	CASSFPTGARDTEAFF	TGTGCCAGCAGTTTCCCTACAGGGGCGCGGGACACTGAAGCTTTCTTT
NA	TRBV24-1	many	TRBJ1-2	CATSDYGAYGYTF	TGTGCCACCAGTGATTACGGTGCCTATGGCTACACCTTC
NA	TRBV6-1	many	TRBJ1-1	CASSAVLRGEAFF	TGTGCCAGCAGTGCGGTGCTACGGGGTGAAGCTTTCTTT
TRBD2	TRBV28	many	TRBJ2-3	CASSPSGLAGGSSTQYF	TGTGCCAGCAGTCCGTCGGGACTAGCGGGAGGGTCGAGTACGCAGTATTTT
TRBD2	TRBV6-1	NA	TRBJ2-5	CASTLSGKWEETQYF	TGTGCCAGCACCCTTAGCGGGAAATGGGAAGAGACCCAATACTTC
NA	TRBV5-5	NA	TRBJ2-7	CASSLDVAYYEQYF	TGTGCCAGCAGCTTGGACGTAGCGTACTACGAGCAGTACTTC
TRBD2	TRBV13	few	TRBJ2-3	CASSQVSFFGGRAADTQYF	TGTGCCAGCAGCCAAGTCTCCTTTTTCGGCGGGAGGGCGGCAGATACGCAGTATTTT
TRBD2	TRBV24-1	few	TRBJ2-2	CATSDPAGGLGELFF	TGTGCCACCAGTGACCCAGCGGGGGGTTTGGGGGAGCTGTTTTTT
NA	TRBV24-1	NA	TRBJ2-3	CATSDRTPGGTDTQYF	TGTGCCACCAGTGACCGGACTCCCGGGGGCACAGATACGCAGTATTTT
NA	TRBV7-9	few	TRBJ1-5	CASSHPLGRGRGNQPQHF	TGTGCCAGCAGCCACCCCTTGGGCAGGGGAAGGGGCAATCAGCCCCAGCATTTT
TRBD2	TRBV12-3/TRBV12-4	many	TRBJ2-7	CASSSGLAGGSHHLYEQYF	TGTGCCAGCAGTTCCGGACTAGCGGGAGGGTCCCACCACTTATACGAGCAGTACTTC
NA	TRBV27	few	TRBJ2-4	CASRSTREAKNIQYF	TGTGCCAGCAGATCGACAAGGGAAGCCAAAAACATTCAGTACTTC
NA	TRBV12-5	NA	TRBJ2-7	CASGPTEVSYEQYF	TGTGCTAGTGGTCCGACGGAGGTTTCCTACGAGCAGTACTTC
NA	TRBV6-2/TRBV6-3	many	TRBJ1-5	CASSYKGRQPQHF	TGTGCCAGCAGTTACAAGGGAAGACAGCCCCAGCATTTT
TRBD1	TRBV4-1	NA	TRBJ1-6	CASSLPDRDYSPLHF	TGCGCCAGCAGCCTTCCGGACAGGGATTATTCACCCCTCCACTTT
NA	TRBV9	many	TRBJ2-3	CASTSSPYIPSPDTQYF	TGTGCCAGCACCAGCTCCCCTTACATCCCATCACCCGATACGCAGTATTTT
NA	TRBV28	many	TRBJ2-5	CASAPDGGVETQYF	TGTGCCAGCGCCCCGGATGGGGGAGTGGAGACCCAGTACTTC
NA	TRBV2	NA	TRBJ2-7	CASVLGGEPYEQYF	TGTGCCAGCGTGCTGGGCGGGGAGCCCTACGAGCAGTACTTC
NA	TRBV18	many	TRBJ2-5	CASSPRHNPGETQYF	TGTGCCAGCTCACCACGTCATAACCCCGGAGAGACCCAGTACTTC
NA	TRBV29-1	NA	TRBJ1-1	CSVEDLGVAFF	TGCAGCGTTGAAGATCTCGGGGTAGCTTTCTTT
NA	TRBV28	many	TRBJ2-7	CASRDSAYEQYF	TGTGCCAGCAGGGACAGTGCCTACGAGCAGTACTTC
NA	TRBV6-1	many	TRBJ2-7	CASSAQGVVYEQYF	TGTGCCAGCAGTGCACAGGGCGTCGTCTACGAGCAGTACTTC
NA	TRBV9	NA	TRBJ2-3	CASSQAFRVDTDTQYF	TGCGCCAGCAGCCAAGCATTCCGGGTCGACACAGATACGCAGTATTTT
TRBD2	TRBV20-1	many	TRBJ2-7	CSARDSLAESYEQYF	TGCAGTGCTAGAGATTCGCTAGCGGAGTCCTACGAGCAGTACTTC
TRBD1	TRBV29-1	NA	TRBJ2-2	CSVGGQGNTGELFF	TGCAGCGTTGGGGGACAGGGGAACACCGGGGAGCTGTTTTTT
NA	TRBV18	many	TRBJ1-6	CASSPGAASRPLHF	TGTGCCAGCTCACCGGGAGCGGCCTCGCGACCCCTCCACTTT
NA	TRBV11-3	few	TRBJ1-2	CASSPRGGLGYGYTF	TGTGCCAGCAGCCCCCGGGGGGGCCTTGGGTATGGCTACACCTTC
NA	TRBV29-1	many	TRBJ2-3	CSVGSGVGTQYF	TGCAGCGTCGGCTCAGGGGTGGGTACGCAGTATTTT
TRBD2	TRBV7-3	NA	TRBJ2-5	CASSLGGGFAGHGTQYF	TGTGCCAGCAGCTTAGGCGGGGGGTTTGCGGGACACGGGACCCAGTACTTC
TRBD2	TRBV11-2	NA	TRBJ2-3	CATSGGTDTQYF	TGTGCCACTAGCGGGGGCACAGATACGCAGTATTTT
NA	TRBV27	many	TRBJ1-1	CASSPLDVNTEAFF	TGTGCCAGCAGCCCCCTAGACGTGAACACTGAAGCTTTCTTT
NA	TRBV3-1	many	TRBJ2-7	CASSQVTRTEQYF	TGTGCCAGCAGCCAAGTCACCAGAACCGAGCAGTACTTC
TRBD2	TRBV7-8	many	TRBJ2-5	CASSLNPSGIQETQYF	TGTGCCAGCAGCTTAAACCCTAGCGGGATACAAGAGACCCAGTACTTC